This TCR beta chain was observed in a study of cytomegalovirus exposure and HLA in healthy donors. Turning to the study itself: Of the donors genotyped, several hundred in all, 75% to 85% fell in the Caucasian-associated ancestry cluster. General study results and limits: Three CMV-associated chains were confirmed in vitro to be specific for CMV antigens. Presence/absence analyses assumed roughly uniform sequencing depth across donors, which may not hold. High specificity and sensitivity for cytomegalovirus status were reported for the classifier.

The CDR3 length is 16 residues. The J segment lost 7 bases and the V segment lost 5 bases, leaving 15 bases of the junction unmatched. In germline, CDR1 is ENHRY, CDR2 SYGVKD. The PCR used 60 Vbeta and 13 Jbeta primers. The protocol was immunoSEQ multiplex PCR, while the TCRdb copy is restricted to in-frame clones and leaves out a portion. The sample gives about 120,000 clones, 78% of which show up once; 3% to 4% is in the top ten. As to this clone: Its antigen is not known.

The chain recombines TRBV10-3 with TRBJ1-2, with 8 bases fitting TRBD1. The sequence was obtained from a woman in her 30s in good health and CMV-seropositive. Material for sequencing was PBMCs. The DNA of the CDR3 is TGTGCCATCAGTAATACCGGACAGGGAATGAGATCTGGCTACACCTTC. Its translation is CAISNTGQGMRSGYTF.